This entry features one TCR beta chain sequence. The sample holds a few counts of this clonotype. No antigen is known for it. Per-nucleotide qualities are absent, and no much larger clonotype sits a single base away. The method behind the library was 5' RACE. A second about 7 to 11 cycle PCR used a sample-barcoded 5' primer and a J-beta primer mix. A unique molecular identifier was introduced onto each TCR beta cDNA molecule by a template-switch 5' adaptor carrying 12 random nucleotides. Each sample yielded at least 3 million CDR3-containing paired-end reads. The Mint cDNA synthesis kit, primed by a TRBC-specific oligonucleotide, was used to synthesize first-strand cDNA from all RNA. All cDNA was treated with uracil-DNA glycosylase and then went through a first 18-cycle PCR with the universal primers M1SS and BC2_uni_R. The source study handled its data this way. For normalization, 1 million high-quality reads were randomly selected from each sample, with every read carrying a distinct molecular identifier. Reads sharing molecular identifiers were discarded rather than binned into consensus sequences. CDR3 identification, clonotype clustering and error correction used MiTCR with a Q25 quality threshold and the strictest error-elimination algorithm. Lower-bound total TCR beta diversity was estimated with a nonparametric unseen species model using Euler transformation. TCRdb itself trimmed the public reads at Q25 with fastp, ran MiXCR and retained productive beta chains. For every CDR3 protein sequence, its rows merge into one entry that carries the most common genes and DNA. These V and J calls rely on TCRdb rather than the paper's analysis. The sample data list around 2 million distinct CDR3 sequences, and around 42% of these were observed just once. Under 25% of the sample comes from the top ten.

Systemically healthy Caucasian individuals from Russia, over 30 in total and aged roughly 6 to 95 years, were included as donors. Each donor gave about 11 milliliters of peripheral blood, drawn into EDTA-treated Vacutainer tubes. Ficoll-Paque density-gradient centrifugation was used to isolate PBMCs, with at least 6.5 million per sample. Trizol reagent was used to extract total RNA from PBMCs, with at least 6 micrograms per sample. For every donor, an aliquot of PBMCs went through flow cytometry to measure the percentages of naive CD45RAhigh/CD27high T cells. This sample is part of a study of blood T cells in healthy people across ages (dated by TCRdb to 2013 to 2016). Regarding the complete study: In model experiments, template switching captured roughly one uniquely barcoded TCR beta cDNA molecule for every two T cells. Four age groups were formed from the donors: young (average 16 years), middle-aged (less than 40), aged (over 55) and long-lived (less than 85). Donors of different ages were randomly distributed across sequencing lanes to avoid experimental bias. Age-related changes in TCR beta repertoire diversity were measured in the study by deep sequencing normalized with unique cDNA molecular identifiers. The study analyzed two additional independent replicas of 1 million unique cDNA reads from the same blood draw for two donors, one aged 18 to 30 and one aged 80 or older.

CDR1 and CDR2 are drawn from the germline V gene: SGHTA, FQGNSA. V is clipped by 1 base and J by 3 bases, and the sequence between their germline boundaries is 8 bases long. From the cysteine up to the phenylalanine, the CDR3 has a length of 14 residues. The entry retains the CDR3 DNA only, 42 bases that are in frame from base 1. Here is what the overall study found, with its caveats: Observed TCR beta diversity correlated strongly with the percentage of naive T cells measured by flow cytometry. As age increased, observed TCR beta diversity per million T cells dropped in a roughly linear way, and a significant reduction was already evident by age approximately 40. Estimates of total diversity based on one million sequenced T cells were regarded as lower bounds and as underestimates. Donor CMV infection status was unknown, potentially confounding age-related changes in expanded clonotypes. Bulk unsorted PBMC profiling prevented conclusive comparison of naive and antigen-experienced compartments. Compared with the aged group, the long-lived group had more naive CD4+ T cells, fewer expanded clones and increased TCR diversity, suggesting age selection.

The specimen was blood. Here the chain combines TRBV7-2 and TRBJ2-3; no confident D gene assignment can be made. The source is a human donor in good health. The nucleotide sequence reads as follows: TGTGCCAGCAGCTTAGAAGTGCAGACAGATACGCAGTATTTT. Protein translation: CASSLEVQTDTQYF.